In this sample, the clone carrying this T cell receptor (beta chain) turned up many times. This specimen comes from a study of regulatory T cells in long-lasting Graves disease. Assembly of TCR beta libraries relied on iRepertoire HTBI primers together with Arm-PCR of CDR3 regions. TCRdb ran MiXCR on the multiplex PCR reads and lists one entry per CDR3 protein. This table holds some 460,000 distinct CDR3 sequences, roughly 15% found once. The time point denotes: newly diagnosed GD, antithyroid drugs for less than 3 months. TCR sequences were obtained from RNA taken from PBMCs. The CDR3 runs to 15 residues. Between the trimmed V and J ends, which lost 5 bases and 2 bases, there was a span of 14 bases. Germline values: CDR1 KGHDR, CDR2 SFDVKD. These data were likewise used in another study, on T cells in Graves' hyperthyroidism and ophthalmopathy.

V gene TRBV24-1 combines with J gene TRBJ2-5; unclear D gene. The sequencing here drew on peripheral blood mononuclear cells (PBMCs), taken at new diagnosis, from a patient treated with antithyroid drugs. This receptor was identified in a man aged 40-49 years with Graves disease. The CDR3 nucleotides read TGTGCCACCAGTGGTTCCCGACCGATGCAAGAGACCCAGTACTTC. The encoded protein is CATSGSRPMQETQYF.